This T cell receptor (beta chain) was observed in a study of blood T cells in healthy people across ages. Overall study findings and caveats: Naive T cell percentage showed a strong correlation with the diversity of TCR beta.

Using a J-beta primer mix together with a sample-barcoded 5' primer, a second PCR was run for 7 to 11 cycles. No fewer than 3 million CDR3-containing paired-end reads came from each sample. TCRdb re-called the 5' RACE reads through MiXCR, storing one row per CDR3 protein. Here the sample spans some 900,000 distinct CDR3 sequences, around 49% being singletons. This clonotype showed up just a few times. Antigen unknown. The CDR3 covers 15 residues. V lost 3 bases, J lost 4 bases, and 7 bases stayed unmatched. Per germline, CDR1 SGHRS and CDR2 YFSETQ. The receptor was derived from a man younger than 40 in good health. The chain uses TRBV5-1 and TRBJ2-3, with 8 bases identical to TRBD2. The specimen sequenced was blood. CDR3 sequence (DNA): TGCGCCAGCAGCTCCCCGGGACTAGGCGCAGATACGCAGTATTTT. Protein product: CASSSPGLGADTQYF.